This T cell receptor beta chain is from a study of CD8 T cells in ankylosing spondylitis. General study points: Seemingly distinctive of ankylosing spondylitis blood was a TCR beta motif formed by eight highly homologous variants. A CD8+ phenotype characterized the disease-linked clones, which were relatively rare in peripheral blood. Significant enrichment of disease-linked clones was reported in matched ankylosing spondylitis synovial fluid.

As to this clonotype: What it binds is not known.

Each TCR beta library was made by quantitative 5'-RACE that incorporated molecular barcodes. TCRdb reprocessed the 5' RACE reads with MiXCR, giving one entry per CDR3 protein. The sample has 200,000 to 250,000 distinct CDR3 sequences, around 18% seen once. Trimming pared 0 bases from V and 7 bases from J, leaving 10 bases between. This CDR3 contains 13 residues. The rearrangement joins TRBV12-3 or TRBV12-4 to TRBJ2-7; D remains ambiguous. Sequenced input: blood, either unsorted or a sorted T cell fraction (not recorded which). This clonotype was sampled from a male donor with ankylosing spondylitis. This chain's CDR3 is CASSLAGLIEQYF. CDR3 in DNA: TGTGCCAGCAGTTTAGCAGGGCTGATTGAGCAGTACTTC.